This T cell receptor (beta chain) was found in a study of PD-L1 blockade in urothelial cancer. The CDR3 is 19 residues long. Time point defined: pretreatment peripheral blood. All patients handed over anywhere from 1 to 8 samples, pretreatment and on-treatment. Clones were sequenced by immunoSEQ multiplex PCR, and TCRdb holds only the in-frame ones, with some missing. The sample lists tens of thousands of clones, 70% to 90% occurring once. The sequence derives from a man between 60 and 75 years old with urothelial cancer. V and J are TRBV12-2 and TRBJ1-1; whether TRBD1, the table's D call, matches the DNA was not checked. TRBV12-2 is tagged as a pseudogene. The sample in question was PBMCs, obtained around atezolizumab (anti-PD-L1) treatment. The CDR3 loop reads CASRPIIIQVGGQQDEAFF. For the CDR3, the DNA is TGTGCAAGTCGCCCGATTATTATTCAGGTTGGTGGTCAGCAGGATGAAGCTTTCTTT.